This section outlines one T cell receptor (beta chain) sequence together with its context. 60 Vbeta and 13 Jbeta primers were used in PCR. The data were produced by immunoSEQ multiplex PCR, yet TCRdb's version contains in-frame clones alone and is incomplete. This table holds under 150,000 clones, nearly 85% found once. V gave up 1 base and J gave up 4 bases; unmatched junction bases: 6. Germline V lookup: CDR1 MGHRA, CDR2 YSYEKL. The length of the CDR3 is 17 residues. This sample was taken from a study of cytomegalovirus exposure and HLA in healthy donors. This TCR came from a boy aged 5-17 years in good health and CMV-seronegative. The rearrangement links TRBV4-1 to TRBJ2-1, with 11 positions matching TRBD2. The specimen sequenced was PBMCs. CDR3 in DNA: TGCGCCAGCAGCCAAGGAGTCGGGACTAGCGGATACAATGAGCAGTTCTTC. It is translated as CASSQGVGTSGYNEQFF.